These T cell receptor beta chains were read from a single sample in a study of T cell clonotyping in hematopoietic cell transplantation. TCRdb's copy holds only in-frame clones and misses some; the assay was immunoSEQ multiplex PCR. The sample lists roughly 13,000 clones, approximately 92% occurring once. Material: peripheral blood mononuclear cells. These receptor sequences come from a man under 40 in good health. Some clones in this sample may be carry-over from other donors' samples. The CDR3 runs from the conserved cysteine through the conserved F or W. The D gene is left open where the match is weak. Part of the rows lack a size; the others show once, few, many or a class for expanded clones.

d_call j_call v_call clone_size cdr3_nt cdr3_aa
TRBD1 TRBJ1-5 TRBV19 NA TGTGCCAGTAGTCCTGACAGGGGGCTTCAGCCCCAGCATTTT CASSPDRGLQPQHF
NA TRBJ2-7 TRBV25-1 NA TGTGCCACTTCGGTAATCGGGGAGCAGTACTTC CATSVIGEQYF
NA TRBJ1-6 TRBV5-4 NA TGTGCCAGCAGCGGGGGAGGGAAGGGTAATTCACCCCTCCACTTT CASSGGGKGNSPLHF
NA TRBJ2-1 TRBV4-2 NA TGTGCCAGCAGCCAAGAGGTCGGTGAGCAGTTCTTC CASSQEVGEQFF
TRBD1 TRBJ1-1 TRBV30 NA TGTGCCTGGATACCCCCCCCCGGCCCGGGACAGACCTCCCGGAACACTGAAGCTTTCTTT CAWIPPPGPGQTSRNTEAFF
NA TRBJ2-7 TRBV11-3 NA TGTGCCAGCAGCTTCCGGGACAACTCCTACGAGCAGTACTTC CASSFRDNSYEQYF
TRBD1 TRBJ1-4 TRBV18 few TGTGCCAGCCGCCCCGGGACAGGGATCGAAAAACTGTTTTTT CASRPGTGIEKLFF
NA TRBJ2-2 TRBV18 NA TGTGCCAGCTCACCGAATCTACGGGGGCGCTCCGGGGAGCTGTTTTTT CASSPNLRGRSGELFF
TRBD2 TRBJ2-7 TRBV4-1 NA TGCGCCAGCAGCCAAAGGGGAGGGCAGGGCTCCTACGAGCAGTACTTC CASSQRGGQGSYEQYF
NA TRBJ2-2 TRBV29-1 NA TGCAGCGTTGGAGGCCAGGGGCCGAACACCGGGGAGCTGTTTTTT CSVGGQGPNTGELFF
NA TRBJ1-5 TRBV19 NA TGTGCCAGTAGTATAACAGGGCAGCGCAATCAGCCCCAGCATTTT CASSITGQRNQPQHF
TRBD2 TRBJ2-7 TRBV29-1 NA TGCAGCGTTGCGCGGGGGACTAACGAGCAGTACTTC CSVARGTNEQYF
TRBD1 TRBJ1-2 TRBV6-5 NA TGTGCCAGCAGTTACTCGACAGGGATGGGCAGTGGCTACACCTTC CASSYSTGMGSGYTF
NA TRBJ1-2 TRBV10-3 NA TGTGCCATCAGTGAGGCGAGCTTAGGGAGGGCCCGGACCTATGGCTACACCTTC CAISEASLGRARTYGYTF
TRBD1 TRBJ2-7 TRBV6-6 NA TGTGCCAGCAGTCCTACCTCCCTCGCAGGGGGCTACGAGCAGTACTTC CASSPTSLAGGYEQYF
NA TRBJ2-2 TRBV6-5 once TGTGCCAGCACCGCATGGGACCGGGGCACCGGGGAGCTGTTTTTT CASTAWDRGTGELFF
NA TRBJ1-2 TRBV30 NA TGTGCCTGGAGTGGCGTGGGGGGGCCAGAGAACACCTTC CAWSGVGGPENTF
NA TRBJ1-5 TRBV30 NA TGTGCCTGGATTACGGGACAAGGGAATCAGCCCCAGCATTTT CAWITGQGNQPQHF
NA TRBJ2-7 TRBV6-1 NA TGTGCCAGCAGTGAAGCCCTAGCGTACGGCTACGAGCAGTACTTC CASSEALAYGYEQYF
NA TRBJ2-5 TRBV7-2 NA TGTGCCAGCAGCTTAGTCGGGGGCATTCGAGAGACCCAGTACTTC CASSLVGGIRETQYF
NA TRBJ2-3 TRBV19 NA TGTGCCAGTAGTATAGACCCGGTGGGTGCAGGGAGAAATACGCAGTATTTT CASSIDPVGAGRNTQYF
NA TRBJ1-1 TRBV2 NA TGTGCCAGCGGGACGGGGTCGGGTGAAGCTTTCTTT CASGTGSGEAFF
TRBD1 TRBJ2-5 TRBV5-1 NA TGCGCCAGCAGCTTAGGTTTTACAGGGGGCGAGACCCAGTACTTC CASSLGFTGGETQYF
NA TRBJ1-2 TRBV11-2 NA TGTGCCAGCAGCGCGACCCGGCGCTATGGCTACACCTTC CASSATRRYGYTF
TRBD2 TRBJ2-5 TRBV18 NA TGTGCCAGCTCACCCACCGGGACTAGCGCCCAAGAGACCCAGTACTTC CASSPTGTSAQETQYF
NA TRBJ1-2 TRBV6-5 NA TGTGCCAGCCCCAAGCGTTTGAGGACTAACTATGGCTACACCTTC CASPKRLRTNYGYTF
NA TRBJ1-2 TRBV6-4 NA TGTGCCTCGAGGAGGGACGGCTATGGCTACACCTTC CASRRDGYGYTF
NA TRBJ1-2 TRBV10-3 once TGTGCCATCAGTGATGGGGGGACCCTTAACTATGGCTACACCTTC CAISDGGTLNYGYTF
NA TRBJ1-2 TRBV6-5 NA TGTGCCAGCAGTAACGCGGTCGGGGGAGGCTATGGCTACACCTTC CASSNAVGGGYGYTF
TRBD1 TRBJ1-1 TRBV5-1 NA TGCGCCAGCAGCGAAGGACAGGCCATCGGGAACACTGAAGCTTTCTTT CASSEGQAIGNTEAFF
TRBD1 TRBJ1-3 TRBV11-2 once TGTGCCAGCAGCTCACACAGGGGACTCTCTGGAAACACCATATATTTT CASSSHRGLSGNTIYF
TRBD2 TRBJ2-1 TRBV11-3 NA TGTGCCAGCAGCATAAGGACTAGTATGAATGAGCAGTTCTTC CASSIRTSMNEQFF
NA TRBJ1-1 TRBV5-1 NA TGCGCCAGCAGCTTGGATGGGGCGCGGGGGGACACTGAAGCTTTCTTT CASSLDGARGDTEAFF
NA TRBJ2-3 TRBV6-5 NA TGTGCCAGCTGTCTGAGCGGGCGAAGCACAGATACGCAGTATTTT CASCLSGRSTDTQYF
NA TRBJ2-7 TRBV4-2 once TGTGCCAGCAGCCATCAATCCTCGCCTAGTTATGGGGAGGGGGGTGAGCAGTACTTC CASSHQSSPSYGEGGEQYF
TRBD1 TRBJ1-2 TRBV7-9 NA TGTGCCAGCAGCAACAGTTACTACGGGACAGGCGAGTATGGCTACACCTTC CASSNSYYGTGEYGYTF
NA TRBJ1-5 TRBV11-3 NA TGTGCCAGCAGCTTAGGAAGGGTCCGGCGGCACCTCCGGCCCCAGCATTTT CASSLGRVRRHLRPQHF
NA TRBJ2-3 TRBV29-1 once TGCAGCGCCCGGGACTCCACAGATACGCAGTATTTT CSARDSTDTQYF
NA TRBJ2-7 TRBV19 NA TGTGCCAGTAGTATAGTTTTGTTCTCGAGCTCCTACGAGCAGTACTTC CASSIVLFSSSYEQYF
NA TRBJ1-6 TRBV27 NA TGTGCCAGCAGTTTATTTGGGGATAGAGAATCACCCCTCCACTTT CASSLFGDRESPLHF
TRBD2 TRBJ2-7 TRBV11-3 NA TGTGCCAGCAGCCGACTAGCCCACGAGCAGTACTTC CASSRLAHEQYF
TRBD2 TRBJ2-7 TRBV5-1 NA TGCGCCAGCAGCTTGGAGGGGCTAGCGGGGGGGCCACCTTCCTACGAGCAGTACTTC CASSLEGLAGGPPSYEQYF
NA TRBJ2-7 TRBV30 NA TGTGCCTCCCGAGAGAGTACCTACGAGCAGTACTTC CASRESTYEQYF
NA TRBJ1-1 TRBV2 NA TGTGCCAGCAGTGAAGGGGACCGAATCACTGAAGCTTTCTTT CASSEGDRITEAFF
NA TRBJ2-7 TRBV5-1 NA TGCGCCAGCAGCTTGGCCGGATTGGAGCAGTACTTC CASSLAGLEQYF
NA TRBJ1-2 TRBV5-8 NA TGTGCCAGCAGCCAGACAGAGAACTATGGCTACACCTTC CASSQTENYGYTF
NA TRBJ2-1 TRBV25-1 NA TGTGCCAGCCTAGCGTCCACCTACAATGAGCAGTTCTTC CASLASTYNEQFF
NA TRBJ2-7 TRBV7-6 NA TGTGCCAGCAGCTTAACCGAGAGCTCCTACGAGCAGTACTTC CASSLTESSYEQYF
NA TRBJ1-2 TRBV7-2 NA TGTGCCAGCAGCTTAGTCGGGACACCTTATGGCTACACCTTC CASSLVGTPYGYTF
NA TRBJ2-7 TRBV7-9 NA TGTGCCAGCAGCCTAACAGGGCCCGAGCAGTACTTC CASSLTGPEQYF
TRBD2 TRBJ2-3 TRBV14 NA TGTGCCAGCAGCCAAGGGCTAGCGGGGAGGGGAGATACGCAGTATTTT CASSQGLAGRGDTQYF
NA TRBJ1-1 TRBV29-1 NA TGCAGCGGAATGGGAGGGTGGGGCATGAACACTGAAGCTTTCTTT CSGMGGWGMNTEAFF
NA TRBJ1-2 TRBV6-5 few TGTGCCAGCAGTTACTCCTTACAGGCGACGAATGGCTACACCTTC CASSYSLQATNGYTF
NA TRBJ1-1 TRBV25-1 once TGTGCCAGCAGTGCGTCCCCGGCGGGCACTGAAGCTTTCTTT CASSASPAGTEAFF
NA TRBJ1-1 TRBV2 NA TGTGCCAGCAGGGGCCTCTCAATGAACACTGAAGCTTTCTTT CASRGLSMNTEAFF
NA TRBJ2-3 TRBV9 NA TGTGCCAGCAGCGTAGTTAGCACAGATACGCAGTATTTT CASSVVSTDTQYF
NA TRBJ2-7 TRBV5-1 NA TGCGCCAGCAGCTTGGACAGTCGGACCTACGAGCAGTACTTC CASSLDSRTYEQYF
TRBD2 TRBJ2-1 TRBV5-4 NA TGTGCCAGCAGCTTTATGACTAGCGGGAGCCGGGGGGAGAAGTTCTTC CASSFMTSGSRGEKFF